The rows below give T cell receptor beta chains drawn from one sample of a study of blood T cell repertoires in COVID-19. Data came from immunoSEQ multiplex PCR; TCRdb stores just in-frame clones and leaves some out. The sample lists roughly 330,000 clones; around 92% were seen once. Input material: peripheral blood. The receptors come from a man younger than 30 who had recovered from COVID-19. Each CDR3 is given without its conserved first and last residue.

v_gene	j_gene	CDR3aa
TRBV29-1	TRBJ1-4	SARGGEKLF
TRBV5-1	TRBJ1-1	ASSLAVGGFGAF
TRBV3-1/TRBV3-2	TRBJ1-6	ASSNAGSDSPLH
TRBV11-3	TRBJ1-1	ASSRSGFYTEAF
TRBV11-2	TRBJ2-7	ASSFSDRAYEQY
TRBV19	TRBJ2-7	ASRTLGLAGFYEQY
TRBV5-8	TRBJ1-1	ASSYRDPDTEAF
TRBV25-1	TRBJ1-2	ASSEFGTGGDGYT
TRBV6-1	TRBJ1-2	ASSEAWTGTYGYT
TRBV5-4	TRBJ2-1	ASSLGHNEQF
TRBV5-6	TRBJ2-7	ASSSRGTGGHEQY
TRBV18	TRBJ2-5	ASSPPGRRETQY